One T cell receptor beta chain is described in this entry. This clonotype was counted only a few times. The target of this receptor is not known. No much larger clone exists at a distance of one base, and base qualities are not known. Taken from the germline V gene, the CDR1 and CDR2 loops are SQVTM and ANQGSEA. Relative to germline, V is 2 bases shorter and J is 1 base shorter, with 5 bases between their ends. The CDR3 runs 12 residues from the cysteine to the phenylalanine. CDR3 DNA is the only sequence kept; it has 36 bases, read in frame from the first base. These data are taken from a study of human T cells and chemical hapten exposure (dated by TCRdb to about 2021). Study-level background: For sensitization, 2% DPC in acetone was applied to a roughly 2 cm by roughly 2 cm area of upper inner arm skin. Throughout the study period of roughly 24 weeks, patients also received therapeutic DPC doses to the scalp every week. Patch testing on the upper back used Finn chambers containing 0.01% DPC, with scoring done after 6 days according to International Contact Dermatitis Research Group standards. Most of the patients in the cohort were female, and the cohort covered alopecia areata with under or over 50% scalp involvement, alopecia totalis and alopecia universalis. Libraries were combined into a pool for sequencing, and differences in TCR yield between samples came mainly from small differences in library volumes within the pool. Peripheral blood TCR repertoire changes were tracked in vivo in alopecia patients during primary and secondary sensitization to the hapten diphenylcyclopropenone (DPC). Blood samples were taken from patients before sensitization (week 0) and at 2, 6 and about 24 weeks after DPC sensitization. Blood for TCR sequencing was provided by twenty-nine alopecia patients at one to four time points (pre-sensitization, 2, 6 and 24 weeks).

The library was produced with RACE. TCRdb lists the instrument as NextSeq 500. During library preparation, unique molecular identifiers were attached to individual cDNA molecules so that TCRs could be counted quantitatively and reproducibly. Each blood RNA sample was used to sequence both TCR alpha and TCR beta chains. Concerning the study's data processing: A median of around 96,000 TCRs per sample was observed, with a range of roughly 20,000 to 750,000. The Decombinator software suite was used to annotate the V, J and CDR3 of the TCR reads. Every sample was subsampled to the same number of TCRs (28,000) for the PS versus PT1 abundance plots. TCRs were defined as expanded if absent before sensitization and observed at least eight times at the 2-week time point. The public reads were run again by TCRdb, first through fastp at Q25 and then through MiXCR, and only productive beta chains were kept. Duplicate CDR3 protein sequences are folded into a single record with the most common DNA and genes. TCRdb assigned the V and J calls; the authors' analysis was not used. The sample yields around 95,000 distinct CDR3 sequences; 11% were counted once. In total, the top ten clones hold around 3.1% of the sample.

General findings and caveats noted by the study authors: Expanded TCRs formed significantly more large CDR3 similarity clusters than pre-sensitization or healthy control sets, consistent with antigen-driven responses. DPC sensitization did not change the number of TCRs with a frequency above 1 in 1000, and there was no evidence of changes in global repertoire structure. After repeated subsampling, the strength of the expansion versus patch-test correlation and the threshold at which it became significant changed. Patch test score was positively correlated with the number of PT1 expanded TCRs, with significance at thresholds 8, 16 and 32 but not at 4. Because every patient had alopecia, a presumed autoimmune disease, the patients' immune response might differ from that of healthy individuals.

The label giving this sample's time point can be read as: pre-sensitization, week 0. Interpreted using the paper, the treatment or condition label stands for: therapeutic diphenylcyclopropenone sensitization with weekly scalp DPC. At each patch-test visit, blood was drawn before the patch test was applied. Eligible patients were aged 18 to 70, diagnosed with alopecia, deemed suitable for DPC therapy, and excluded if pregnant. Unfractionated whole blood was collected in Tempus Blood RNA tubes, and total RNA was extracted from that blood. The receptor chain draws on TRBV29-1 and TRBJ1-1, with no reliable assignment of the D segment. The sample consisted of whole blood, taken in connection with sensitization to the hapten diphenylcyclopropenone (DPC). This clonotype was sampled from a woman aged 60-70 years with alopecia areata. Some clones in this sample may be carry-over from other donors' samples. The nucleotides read TGCAGCGTTGAACGGCCGAACACTGAAGCTTTCTTT. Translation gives CSVERPNTEAFF.